This TCR beta chain was sequenced in a study of T cells in Graves' hyperthyroidism and ophthalmopathy. The V and J ends lost 0 bases and 4 bases respectively, with 10 bases between them. The CDR3 extends over 15 amino acids. Germline values: CDR1 SGHAT, CDR2 FQNNGV. Overall study findings and caveats: Most clonotypes expanded in the thyroid (above 0.001) were also present in blood.

RNA transcripts served as the template for amplifying TCR beta CDR3 regions. The primer set for the first-round RT-PCR of the TCR CDR3 was HTBI. Using its own MiXCR run on the multiplex PCR reads, TCRdb lists one record per CDR3 protein. The repertoire includes about half a million distinct CDR3 sequences, around 20% of them detected once, and about half sits in the top ten. In its sample, this clonotype was seen many times. Antigen unknown. Uncontrolled infections, other autoimmune diseases, pregnancy or lactation led to exclusion of patients. The authors obtained PBMCs from roughly 10 ml of fresh peripheral blood.

The receptor comes from a middle-aged man with Graves' ophthalmopathy. The V gene is TRBV11-2, the J gene TRBJ2-1; D ambiguous. The specimen was blood. The CDR3 is CASSLDVRSYNEQFF. In nucleotides, the CDR3 is TGTGCCAGCAGCTTAGACGTGCGCTCATACAATGAGCAGTTCTTC.